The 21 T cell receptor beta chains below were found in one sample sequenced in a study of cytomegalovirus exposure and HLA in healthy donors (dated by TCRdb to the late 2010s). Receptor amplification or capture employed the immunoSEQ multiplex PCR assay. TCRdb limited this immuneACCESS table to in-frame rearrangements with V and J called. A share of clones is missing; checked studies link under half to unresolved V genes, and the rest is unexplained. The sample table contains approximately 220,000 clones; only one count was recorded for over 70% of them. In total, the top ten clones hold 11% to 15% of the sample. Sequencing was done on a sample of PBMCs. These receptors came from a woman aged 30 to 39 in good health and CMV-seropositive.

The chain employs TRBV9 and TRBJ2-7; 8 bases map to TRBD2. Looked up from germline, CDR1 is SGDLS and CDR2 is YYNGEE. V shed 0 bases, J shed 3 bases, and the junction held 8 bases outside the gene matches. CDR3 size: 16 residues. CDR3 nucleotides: TGTGCCAGCAGCGTAGCAGCCAGCGGGGGAAACTACGAGCAGTACTTC. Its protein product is CASSVAASGGNYEQYF.

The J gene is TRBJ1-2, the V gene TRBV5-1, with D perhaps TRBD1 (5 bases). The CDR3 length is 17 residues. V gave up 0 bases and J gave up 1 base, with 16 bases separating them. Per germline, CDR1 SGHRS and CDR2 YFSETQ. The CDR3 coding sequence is TGCGCCAGCAGCTTGGCAGCCAGGGACTTGTATAACTATGGCTACACCTTC. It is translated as CASSLAARDLYNYGYTF. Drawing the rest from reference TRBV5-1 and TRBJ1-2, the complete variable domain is KAGVTQTPRYLIKTRGQQVTLSCSPISGHRSVSWYQQTPGQGLQFLFEYFSETQRNKGNFPGRFSGRQFSNSRSEMNVSTLELGDSALYLCASSLAARDLYNYGYTFGSGTRLTVV.

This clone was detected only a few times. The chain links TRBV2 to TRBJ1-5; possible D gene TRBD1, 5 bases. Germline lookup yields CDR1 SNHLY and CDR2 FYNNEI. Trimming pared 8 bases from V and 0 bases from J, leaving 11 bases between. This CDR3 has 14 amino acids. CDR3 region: CASVTAYSNQPQHF. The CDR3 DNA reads TGTGCCAGCGTGACAGCTTATAGCAATCAGCCCCAGCATTTT. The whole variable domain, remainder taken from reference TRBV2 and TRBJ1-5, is EPEVTQTPSHQVTQMGQEVILRCVPISNHLYFYWYRQILGQKVEFLVSFYNNEISEKSEIFDDQFSVERPDGSNFTLKIRSTKLEDSAMYFCASVTAYSNQPQHFGDGTRLSIL.

The CDR3 DNA reads as TGCGCCAGCAGCCAAGACTCTCTGGCGGGACGGGAGACCCAGTACTTC. Protein product: CASSQDSLAGRETQYF. The chain recombines TRBV4-1 with TRBJ2-5; D may be TRBD2 (6 bases). In germline, CDR1 is MGHRA, CDR2 YSYEKL. Trimming cost V 0 bases and J 5 bases, with 16 bases left between them. The CDR3 has 16 amino acids.

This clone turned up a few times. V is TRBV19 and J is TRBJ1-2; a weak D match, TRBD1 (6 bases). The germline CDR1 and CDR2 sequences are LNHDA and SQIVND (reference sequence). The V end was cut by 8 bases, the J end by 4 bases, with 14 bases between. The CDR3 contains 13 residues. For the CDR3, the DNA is TGTGCCAGTCTGGGGGCGCAGGGCTATGGCTACACCTTC. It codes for CASLGAQGYGYTF.

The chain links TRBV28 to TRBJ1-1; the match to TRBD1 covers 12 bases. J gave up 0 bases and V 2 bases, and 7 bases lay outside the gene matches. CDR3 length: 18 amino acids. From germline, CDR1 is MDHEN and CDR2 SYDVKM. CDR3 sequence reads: CASSLSRDRGRLNTEAFF. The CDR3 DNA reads TGTGCCAGCAGTTTAAGCCGGGACAGGGGGCGCCTGAACACTGAAGCTTTCTTT.

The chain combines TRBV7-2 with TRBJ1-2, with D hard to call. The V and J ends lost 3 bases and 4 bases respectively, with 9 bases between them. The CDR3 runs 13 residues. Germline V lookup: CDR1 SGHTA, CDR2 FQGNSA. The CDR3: CASSFTIGYGYTF. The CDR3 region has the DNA TGTGCCAGCAGCTTTACGATCGGCTATGGCTACACCTTC.

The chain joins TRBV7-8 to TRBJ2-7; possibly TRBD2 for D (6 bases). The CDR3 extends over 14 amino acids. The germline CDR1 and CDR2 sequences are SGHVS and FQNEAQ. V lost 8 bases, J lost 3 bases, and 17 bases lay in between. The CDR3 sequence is CASALRGGSYEQYF. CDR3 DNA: TGTGCCAGCGCGTTACGTGGAGGGAGCTACGAGCAGTACTTC.

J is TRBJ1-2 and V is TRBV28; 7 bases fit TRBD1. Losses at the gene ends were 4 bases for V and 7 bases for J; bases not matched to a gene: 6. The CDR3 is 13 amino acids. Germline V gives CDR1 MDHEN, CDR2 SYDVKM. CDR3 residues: CASSSQGLVGYTF. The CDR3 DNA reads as TGTGCCAGCAGTTCACAGGGGCTCGTTGGCTACACCTTC.

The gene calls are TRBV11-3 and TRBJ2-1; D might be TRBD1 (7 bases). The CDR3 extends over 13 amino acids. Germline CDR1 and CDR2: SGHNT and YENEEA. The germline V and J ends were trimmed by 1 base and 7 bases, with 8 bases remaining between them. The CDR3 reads CASSLAGGNEQFF. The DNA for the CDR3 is TGTGCCAGCAGCTTAGCAGGGGGGAATGAGCAGTTCTTC.

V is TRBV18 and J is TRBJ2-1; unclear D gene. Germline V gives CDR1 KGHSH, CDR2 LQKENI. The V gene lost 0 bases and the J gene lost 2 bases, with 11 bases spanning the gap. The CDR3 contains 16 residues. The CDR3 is CASSPPRVTTYNEQFF. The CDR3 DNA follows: TGTGCCAGCTCACCACCTAGGGTGACAACCTACAATGAGCAGTTCTTC. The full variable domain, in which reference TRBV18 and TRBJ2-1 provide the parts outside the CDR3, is NAGVMQNPRHLVRRRGQEARLRCSPMKGHSHVYWYRQLPEEGLKFMVYLQKENIIDESGMPKERFSAEFPKEGPSILRIQQVVRGDSAAYFCASSPPRVTTYNEQFFGPGTRLTVL.

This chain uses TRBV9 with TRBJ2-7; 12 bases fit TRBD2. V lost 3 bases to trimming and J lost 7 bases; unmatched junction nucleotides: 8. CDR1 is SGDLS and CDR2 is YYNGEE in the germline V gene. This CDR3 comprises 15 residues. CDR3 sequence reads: CASSESTSGRKEQYF. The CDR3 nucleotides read TGTGCCAGCAGCGAGTCGACTAGCGGGAGAAAGGAGCAGTACTTC. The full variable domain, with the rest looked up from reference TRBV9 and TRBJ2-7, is DSGVTQTPKHLITATGQRVTLRCSPRSGDLSVYWYQQSLDQGLQFLIQYYNGEERAKGNILERFSAQQFPDLHSELNLSSLELGDSALYFCASSESTSGRKEQYFGPGTRLTVT.

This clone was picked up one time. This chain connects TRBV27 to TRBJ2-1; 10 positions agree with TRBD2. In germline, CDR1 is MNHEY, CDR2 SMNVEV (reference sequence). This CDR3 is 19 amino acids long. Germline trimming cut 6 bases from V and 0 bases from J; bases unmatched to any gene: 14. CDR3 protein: CASSQPSGSLLSSYNEQFF. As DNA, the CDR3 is TGTGCCAGCAGCCAACCTAGCGGGAGCCTACTAAGCTCCTACAATGAGCAGTTCTTC.

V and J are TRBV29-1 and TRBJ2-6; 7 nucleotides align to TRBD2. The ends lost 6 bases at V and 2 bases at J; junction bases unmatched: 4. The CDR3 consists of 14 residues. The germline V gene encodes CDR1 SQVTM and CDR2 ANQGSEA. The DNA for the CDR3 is TGCAGCGTGGGGGGGTACGCTGGGGCCAACGTCCTGACTTTC. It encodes CSVGGYAGANVLTF.

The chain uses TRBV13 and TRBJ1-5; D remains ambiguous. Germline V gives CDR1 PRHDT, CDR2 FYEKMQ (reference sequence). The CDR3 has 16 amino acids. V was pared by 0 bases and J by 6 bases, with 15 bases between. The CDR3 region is CASSLGLGSPIQPQHF. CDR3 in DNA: TGTGCCAGCAGCTTAGGGCTCGGGTCGCCGATTCAGCCCCAGCATTTT.

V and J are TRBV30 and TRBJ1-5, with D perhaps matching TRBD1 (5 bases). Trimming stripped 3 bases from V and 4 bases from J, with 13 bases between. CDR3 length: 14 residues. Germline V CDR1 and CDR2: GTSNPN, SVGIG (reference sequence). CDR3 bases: TGTGCCTGGAGCTGGGACGGTAGAAATCAGCCCCAGCATTTT. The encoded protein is CAWSWDGRNQPQHF.

CDR3 sequence reads: CASSVGAGGYEQYF. The CDR3 nucleotides read TGTGCCAGCAGTGTAGGAGCGGGAGGTTACGAGCAGTACTTC. V usage is TRBV6-1 and J usage is TRBJ2-7; 9 positions agree with TRBD2. V lost 4 bases, J lost 4 bases, and 5 bases stayed unmatched. The germline V gene encodes CDR1 MNHNS and CDR2 SASEGT. The length of the CDR3 is 14 residues.

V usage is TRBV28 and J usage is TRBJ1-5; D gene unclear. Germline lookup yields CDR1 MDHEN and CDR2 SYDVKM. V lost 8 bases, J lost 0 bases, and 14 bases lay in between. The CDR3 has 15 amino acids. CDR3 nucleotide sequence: TGTGCCAGCCGGCTCTCCAGCTATAGCAATCAGCCCCAGCATTTT. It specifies CASRLSSYSNQPQHF.

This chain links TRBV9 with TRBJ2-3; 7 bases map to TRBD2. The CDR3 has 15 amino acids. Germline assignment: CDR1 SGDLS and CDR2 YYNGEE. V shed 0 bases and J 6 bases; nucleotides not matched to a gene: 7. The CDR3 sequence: CASSVVDGGRDTQYF. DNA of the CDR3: TGTGCCAGCAGCGTAGTCGACGGGGGGAGGGATACGCAGTATTTT.

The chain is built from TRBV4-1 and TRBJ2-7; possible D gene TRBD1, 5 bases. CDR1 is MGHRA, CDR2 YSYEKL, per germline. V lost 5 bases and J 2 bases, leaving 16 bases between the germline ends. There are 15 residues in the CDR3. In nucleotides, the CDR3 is TGCGCCAGCAGCAAGACGGGCCGGACAACCTACGAGCAGTACTTC. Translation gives CASSKTGRTTYEQYF.

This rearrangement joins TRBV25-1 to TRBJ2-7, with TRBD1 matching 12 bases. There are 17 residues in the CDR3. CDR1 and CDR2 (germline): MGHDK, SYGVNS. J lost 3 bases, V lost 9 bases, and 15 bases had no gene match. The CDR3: CASTGTGGRKGLYEQYF. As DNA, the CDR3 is TGTGCCAGTACCGGGACAGGGGGCAGGAAGGGCCTCTACGAGCAGTACTTC.